The 30 T cell receptor beta chains below come from one sample, sequenced in a study of T-cell memory formation after mild COVID-19. TCRdb ran MiXCR on the 5' RACE reads and lists one entry per CDR3 protein. The table shows 250,000 to 350,000 distinct CDR3 sequences, with roughly a fifth occurring only once. Input material: PBMCs or a T cell subset sorted from them (not recorded which). These receptor sequences come from a man aged 18-30 years who had mild COVID-19 (a few samples of this study predate the infection). Cell type and time point are not known.

Many counts were recorded for this clonotype. The chain links TRBV24-1 to TRBJ2-1; maybe TRBD2 (5 bases). Germline V gene data show CDR1 as KGHDR and CDR2 as SFDVKD. V shed 6 bases and J shed 10 bases, with 18 bases lying between them. CDR3 length equals 14 residues. CDR3 DNA: TGTGCCACCAGTCGCGCCCCCGCCTGGGAGGAGCAGTTCTTC. It translates to CATSRAPAWEEQFF.

This rearrangement joins TRBV10-3 to TRBJ2-5, with TRBD2 as a possible D gene (5 bases). V lost 0 bases to trimming and J lost 4 bases, with 21 bases between them. The CDR3 has 18 amino acids. Germline V gene data show CDR1 as ENHRY and CDR2 as SYGVKD. This CDR3 reads CAISESSGVRPKRETQYF. The CDR3 nucleotides read TGTGCCATCAGTGAGTCATCCGGGGTACGCCCCAAGAGAGAGACCCAGTACTTC.

The genes are TRBV12-3 or TRBV12-4 and TRBJ2-3; the match to TRBD1 covers 8 bases. The CDR3 has 14 residues. The V gene end was trimmed by 8 bases and the J gene end by 1 base; junction bases not matched to a gene: 5. The CDR3 region is CASAKGQGTDTQYF. DNA of the CDR3: TGTGCCAGCGCAAAGGGACAGGGCACAGATACGCAGTATTTT.

The chain links TRBV10-3 to TRBJ1-5; maybe TRBD1 (6 bases). This CDR3 contains 15 residues. Deletions cut 6 bases from V and 2 bases from J, with 14 bases between. Looked up from germline, CDR1 is ENHRY and CDR2 is SYGVKD. This CDR3 reads CAISRGREGNQPQHF. The CDR3 DNA reads TGTGCCATCAGCAGGGGTAGGGAGGGCAATCAGCCCCAGCATTTT.

The gene calls are TRBV6-1 and TRBJ1-1; D remains unclear. CDR3 length: 13 amino acids. V lost 1 base, J lost 3 bases, and 6 bases lay in between. Germline V lookup: CDR1 MNHNS, CDR2 SASEGT. CDR3 sequence: CASSEVMHTEAFF. CDR3 coding DNA: TGTGCCAGCAGTGAAGTGATGCACACTGAAGCTTTCTTT.

This clonotype was counted a few times. V and J are TRBV12-3 or TRBV12-4 and TRBJ1-5, with no clear D. The CDR3 is made up of 13 amino acids. V lost 6 bases and J 0 bases, leaving 6 bases between the germline ends. Here the CDR3 DNA reads TGTGCCAGCAGCCCCAATAGCAATCAGCCCCAGCATTTT. Translated, it gives CASSPNSNQPQHF.

This clonotype turned up a few times. The chain links TRBV20-1 to TRBJ2-3; 7 bases are a match to TRBD1. Germline CDR1 DFQATT, CDR2 SNEGSKA (reference sequence). J was trimmed by 2 bases and V by 3 bases; bases with no gene match: 5. The CDR3 length is 14 residues. The CDR3 DNA reads as TGCAGTGCTAGTCCCGGGACAGCCACAGATACGCAGTATTTT. The encoded protein is CSASPGTATDTQYF.

V gene TRBV30 combines with J gene TRBJ2-5; tentative D call: TRBD2 (6 bases). Trimming stripped 5 bases from V and 1 base from J, with 8 bases between. The CDR3 has 12 amino acids. Germline CDR1 and CDR2: GTSNPN and SVGIG (reference sequence). The chain's CDR3 is CAWREPQETQYF. In DNA form, the CDR3 reads TGTGCCTGGCGGGAGCCCCAAGAGACCCAGTACTTC.

This clonotype turned up a few times. V gene TRBV20-1 combines with J gene TRBJ2-2; TRBD2 aligns across 14 bases. The CDR3 runs 19 residues. The V segment lost 1 base and the J segment 3 bases; nucleotides outside the gene matches: 10. Per the germline V gene, CDR1 is DFQATT and CDR2 is SNEGSKA (reference sequence). The CDR3 region is CSARGLTGLAGEYTGELFF. The CDR3 DNA reads TGCAGTGCTAGAGGCCTCACGGGACTAGCGGGGGAGTACACCGGGGAGCTGTTTTTT.

This chain links TRBV5-5 with TRBJ1-1; D call uncertain. The CDR3 consists of 13 residues. V lost 1 base, J lost 5 bases, and 9 bases lay in between. The germline CDR1 and CDR2 sequences are SGHKS and YYEKEE (reference sequence). The CDR3 nucleotides read TGTGCCAGCAGCTTGCGGGGATGGACTGAAGCTTTCTTT. Encoded protein: CASSLRGWTEAFF.

This clonotype was observed a handful of times. This chain uses TRBV7-6 with TRBJ1-1; 7 bases line up with TRBD1. This CDR3 contains 16 residues. The junction had 12 bases not matched to a gene; V was cut back by 1 base and J by 7 bases. Germline V CDR1 and CDR2: SGHVS, FNYEAQ. CDR3 coding DNA: TGTGCCAGCAGCTTAGAGAGGTTTTGGGACAGCAATGAAGCTTTCTTT. This translates into CASSLERFWDSNEAFF.

The chain employs TRBV6-2 or TRBV6-3 and TRBJ1-3; D is unresolved. V was pared by 8 bases and J by 3 bases, with 8 bases between. The CDR3 runs to 12 residues. CDR1 and CDR2 (germline): MNHEY, SVGEGT. The CDR3 DNA is TGTGCCAGCTCTCGGCGTGGAAACACCATATATTTT. Its protein is CASSRRGNTIYF.

A few counts support this clonotype. The chain couples TRBV7-2 to TRBJ2-1; D remains unclear. V was cut by 3 bases and J by 6 bases, with 12 bases left in between. Per germline, CDR1 SGHTA and CDR2 FQGNSA. The CDR3 consists of 14 residues. This CDR3 is CASSFRSGSNEQFF. DNA of the CDR3: TGTGCCAGCAGCTTTCGGTCTGGGTCCAATGAGCAGTTCTTC.

This chain's CDR3 is CACGVQGLGEDTQYF. CDR3 DNA sequence: TGTGCCTGCGGTGTACAGGGTCTGGGGGAAGATACGCAGTATTTT. The chain uses TRBV6-1 and TRBJ2-3; D may be TRBD1 (6 bases). V lost 11 bases and J 5 bases, leaving 23 bases between the germline ends. The CDR3 runs 15 residues. Germline values: CDR1 MNHNS, CDR2 SASEGT.

This clonotype was counted a few times. This chain joins TRBV5-1 and TRBJ2-3; 13 bases are a match to TRBD2. The CDR3 extends over 15 amino acids. With 5 bases clipped from V and 6 bases from J, the junction kept 6 bases outside the gene matches. Germline V gene sequence: CDR1 SGHRS, CDR2 YFSETQ. The CDR3 sequence: CASRMTSGGRDTQYF. The CDR3 nucleotides are TGCGCCAGCAGGATGACTAGCGGGGGGCGGGATACGCAGTATTTT.

In this sample, this clonotype turned up a few times. This chain links TRBV28 with TRBJ2-7; D remains ambiguous. This CDR3 comprises 12 residues. Trimming stripped 10 bases from V and 0 bases from J, with 10 bases between. In germline, CDR1 is MDHEN, CDR2 SYDVKM. CDR3 protein: CATGRSSYEQYV. Written as DNA, the CDR3 is TGTGCCACTGGGCGAAGCTCCTACGAGCAGTACGTC.

This clonotype was picked up one time. The chain links TRBV18 to TRBJ1-5; D is uncertain. The CDR3 totals 13 residues. V lost 4 bases to trimming and J lost 6 bases, with 10 bases between them. Germline V gives CDR1 KGHSH, CDR2 LQKENI. The chain's CDR3 is CASSLFDGQPQHF. CDR3 sequence (DNA): TGTGCCAGCTCACTTTTCGACGGTCAGCCCCAGCATTTT.

This clonotype has only a few counts. J is TRBJ1-2 and V is TRBV25-1, with D tentatively TRBD1 (6 bases). The CDR3 has 14 residues. Trimming removed 1 base from V and 4 bases from J, with 10 bases in between. Per germline, CDR1 MGHDK and CDR2 SYGVNS. In DNA form, the CDR3 reads TGTGCCAGCAGTGAATCGGGGGGCGGCTATGGCTACACCTTC. It is translated as CASSESGGGYGYTF.

This clonotype was detected a few times. This chain connects TRBV20-1 to TRBJ2-7; no clear D. Germline V lookup: CDR1 DFQATT, CDR2 SNEGSKA (reference sequence). The CDR3 has 14 amino acids. Trimming stripped 2 bases from V and 0 bases from J, with 11 bases between. DNA for the CDR3: TGCAGTGCTAGAACGGCGGCCAGCTCCTACGAGCAGTACTTC. Its protein is CSARTAASSYEQYF.

This clonotype turned up a few times. CDR3 sequence: CASSYSGGFDEQYV. In nucleotides, the CDR3 is TGTGCCAGCAGTTACTCAGGGGGCTTCGACGAGCAGTACGTC. The rearrangement links TRBV12-3 or TRBV12-4 to TRBJ2-7, with 8 bases lining up with TRBD1. This CDR3 region has 14 residues. The junction had 7 bases not matched to a gene; V was cut back by 4 bases and J by 5 bases.

This clonotype was seen only a few times. V usage is TRBV7-9 and J usage is TRBJ2-3, with D tentatively TRBD1 (6 bases). CDR3 length: 19 amino acids. The V gene lost 7 bases and the J gene lost 5 bases, with 31 bases spanning the gap. CDR1 is SEHNR, CDR2 FQNEAQ, per germline (reference sequence). CDR3 sequence: CASTLLRPYQGRRGDTQYF. The CDR3 nucleotides read TGTGCCAGCACCCTACTTCGTCCTTATCAGGGGAGAAGAGGAGATACGCAGTATTTT.

The chain's CDR3 is CSAEGDDQPQHF. The CDR3 nucleotides are TGCAGTGCGGAAGGGGATGATCAGCCCCAGCATTTT. The chain uses TRBV20-1 and TRBJ1-5; possible D gene TRBD1, 5 bases. V lost 6 bases, J lost 5 bases, and 11 bases lay in between. This CDR3 is 12 amino acids long. Germline loops: CDR1 DFQATT, CDR2 SNEGSKA (reference sequence).

This clonotype was observed many times. The chain couples TRBV9 to TRBJ1-5, with TRBD1 matching over 7 bases. This CDR3 has 15 amino acids. V gave up 3 bases and J gave up 0 bases; unmatched junction bases: 3. Germline loops: CDR1 SGDLS, CDR2 YYNGEE. The chain's CDR3 is CASSEGQFSNQPQHF. The DNA for the CDR3 is TGTGCCAGCAGCGAGGGACAGTTTAGCAATCAGCCCCAGCATTTT.

The chain links TRBV5-1 to TRBJ2-1; TRBD1 is a possible D gene (6 bases). V was pared by 6 bases and J by 4 bases, with 14 bases between. Looked up from germline, CDR1 is SGHRS and CDR2 is YFSETQ. This CDR3 comprises 14 residues. CDR3 sequence (DNA): TGCGCCAGCACTCCCGGCCAGGGGTACAATGAGCAGTTCTTC. This encodes CASTPGQGYNEQFF.

This clonotype was counted many times. The gene calls are TRBV7-6 and TRBJ2-1; either TRBD1 or TRBD2 may supply D (6 bases each). The V end lost 2 bases, the J end lost 4 bases, and 12 bases lay between the germline ends. The CDR3 consists of 15 residues. Germline V gene lookup returns CDR1 SGHVS and CDR2 FNYEAQ. CDR3 loop: CASSLTWGAYNEQFF. CDR3 sequence (DNA): TGTGCCAGCAGCTTAACGTGGGGGGCGTACAATGAGCAGTTCTTC.

The chain combines TRBV7-2 with TRBJ2-3; 10 bases map to TRBD2. CDR1 and CDR2 (germline): SGHTA, FQGNSA. CDR3 length: 12 residues. This CDR3 is CASGGASDTQYF. The DNA of the CDR3 is TGTGCGAGCGGGGGGGCCTCAGATACGCAGTATTTT.

This clonotype has more than one count but fewer than ten. This rearrangement joins TRBV3-1 to TRBJ2-3; 10 bases are shared with TRBD2. Per the germline V gene, CDR1 is LGHDT and CDR2 is YNNKEL (reference sequence). This CDR3 contains 15 residues. Germline trimming cut 7 bases from V and 9 bases from J; bases unmatched to any gene: 13. The CDR3 loop reads CASTSVVAGGRTQYF. The CDR3 region has the DNA TGTGCCAGCACCTCAGTAGTAGCGGGGGGCCGAACGCAGTATTTT.

This clonotype was counted a few times. The V gene is TRBV28, the J gene TRBJ1-6; D remains ambiguous. The CDR3 covers 14 residues. V was shortened by 7 bases and J by 2 bases, with 9 bases between the two germline ends. In germline, CDR1 is MDHEN, CDR2 SYDVKM. The CDR3: CASKSGTYNSPLHF. The DNA of the CDR3 is TGTGCCAGCAAGTCAGGCACCTATAATTCACCCCTCCACTTT.

This clonotype was seen many times. The chain joins TRBV27 to TRBJ2-3, with D tentatively TRBD1 (6 bases). Trimming pared 5 bases from V and 0 bases from J, leaving 6 bases between. The CDR3 contains 13 residues. From germline, CDR1 is MNHEY and CDR2 SMNVEV (reference sequence). CDR3 region: CASSDRSTDTQYF. DNA for the CDR3: TGTGCCAGCAGTGACAGGAGCACAGATACGCAGTATTTT.

This chain connects TRBV12-3 or TRBV12-4 to TRBJ1-6; 10 bases fit TRBD1. V gave up 6 bases and J gave up 8 bases; unmatched junction bases: 4. The CDR3 has 14 residues. This CDR3 reads CASRPGQGHSPLHF. The CDR3 nucleotides are TGTGCCAGCAGACCGGGACAGGGGCATTCACCCCTCCACTTT.